These 2 T cell receptor beta chains share one sample of origin, sequenced in a study of early T cells in non-severe SARS-CoV-2 infection. One entry per CDR3 protein results from TCRdb running MiXCR on the 5' RACE reads. In the table there are approximately 84,000 distinct CDR3 sequences, more than 12% of which are singletons. The sample taken for sequencing was whole blood. Receptors originate from an adult who was a healthcare worker with PCR-confirmed SARS-CoV-2 infection or an uninfected control (not recorded which).

This clonotype was seen a handful of times. The CDR3 is CASSLSPRYEQYF. The CDR3 nucleotides read TGTGCCAGCAGCTTGAGTCCTAGGTACGAGCAGTACTTC. This chain connects TRBV7-9 to TRBJ2-7; D is uncertain. This CDR3 comprises 13 residues. The germline V gene encodes CDR1 SEHNR and CDR2 FQNEAQ (reference sequence). V was trimmed by 3 bases and J by 4 bases, leaving 10 bases between them.

In DNA form, the CDR3 reads TGTGCCAGCAGTGTTCAGGGGGCGGTTACTGAGACCCAGTACTTC. Its protein is CASSVQGAVTETQYF. The chain has TRBV28 and TRBJ2-5; 8 bases agree with TRBD1. The J segment lost 5 bases and the V segment lost 5 bases, leaving 10 bases of the junction unmatched. Looked up from germline, CDR1 is MDHEN and CDR2 is SYDVKM. The CDR3 is 15 residues long.